This T cell receptor (beta chain) was sequenced for a study of blood T cell repertoires in COVID-19. For the study at large: Some COVID-19 samples were acute and others convalescent; all came from the United States, Italy and Spain. From T cells, B-cell-depleted T cells, or PBMCs came the material, which was cDNA or gDNA.

Germline values: CDR1 LNHDA, CDR2 SQIVND (reference sequence). Trimming took 5 bases from V and 10 from J; bases not matched to a gene: 12. This CDR3 contains 16 residues. Authors' methods: Amplification of reference gene primers was used by the study to estimate nucleated cell counts. The repertoire was sequenced with immunoSEQ multiplex PCR; TCRdb's copy has only in-frame clones and lacks some. V, J and clone size reflect that table, while D and trimming were determined from the DNA. The table has fewer than 85,000 clones, 85% to 90% seen once. The clonotype comes from a man in his forties or fifties with active COVID-19. The chain uses TRBV19 and TRBJ2-4; 12 bases line up with TRBD2. The sample consisted of peripheral blood. CDR3 sequence: CASSSRTSGVPRIQYF. The CDR3 bases are TGTGCCAGTAGTTCTCGGACTAGCGGGGTCCCCAGGATTCAGTACTTC.